This passage covers 13 T cell receptor beta chains from one sample sequenced in a study of blood T cell repertoires in COVID-19. Only in-frame clones appear in the TCRdb table, and some are missing; sequencing was by immunoSEQ multiplex PCR. The sample shows around 78,000 clones, 86% of them seen only once. The sample consisted of peripheral blood. The receptors derive from a man aged 45 to 65 with active or convalescent COVID-19.

The chain combines TRBV4-1 with TRBJ2-3, with TRBD2 identical over 8 bases. This CDR3 contains 17 residues. From germline, CDR1 is MGHRA and CDR2 YSYEKL. The V gene end was trimmed by 4 bases and the J gene end by 4 bases; junction bases not matched to a gene: 13. The CDR3 coding sequence is TGCGCCAGCAGCCGGCAGTCCGGGACTAGGGCCGCAGATACGCAGTATTTT. Protein product: CASSRQSGTRAADTQYF.

As DNA, the CDR3 is TGTGCCAGCAGCTGGCCCCTGGCAGGCTCCAATTCACCCCTCCACTTT. Amino acid sequence: CASSWPLAGSNSPLHF. This sequence joins TRBV7-2 and TRBJ1-6; D gene uncertain. The CDR3 sequence is 16 residues long. V gave up 4 bases and J gave up 7 bases, with 17 bases separating them. CDR1 and CDR2 (germline): SGHTA, FQGNSA.

The rearrangement links TRBV18 to TRBJ2-2; TRBD2 matches 10 bases. Germline V lookup: CDR1 KGHSH, CDR2 LQKENI. CDR3 length: 16 amino acids. The V segment lost 5 bases and the J segment 4 bases; nucleotides outside the gene matches: 7. CDR3 DNA sequence: TGTGCCAGCTCATACTCGGCTAGCGGGGGCACCGGGGAGCTGTTTTTT. Amino acids: CASSYSASGGTGELFF.

The chain combines TRBV6-2 or TRBV6-3 with TRBJ2-2, with D possibly being TRBD1 (5 bases). The CDR3 is 13 amino acids. The V gene lost 5 bases and the J gene lost 4 bases, with 8 bases spanning the gap. In germline, CDR1 is MNHEY, CDR2 SVGEGT. The CDR3 loop reads CASSRQFTGELFF. The CDR3 bases are TGTGCCAGCAGTCGACAGTTCACCGGGGAGCTGTTTTTT.

The genes are TRBV25-1 and TRBJ2-7; 7 bases map to TRBD2. The CDR3 has 15 amino acids. Germline CDR1 is MGHDK and CDR2 is SYGVNS. Unmatched junction bases numbered 7, after V lost 1 base and J lost 4 bases. The CDR3 DNA follows: TGTGCCAGCAGTGAATTTCTCCGCGGGAGATACGAGCAGTACTTC. Amino acid sequence: CASSEFLRGRYEQYF.

This clone occurred once. V is TRBV6-1 and J is TRBJ1-3, with a weak D call TRBD1 (6 bases). CDR1 and CDR2 (germline): MNHNS, SASEGT. The CDR3 sequence is 16 residues long. V was trimmed by 3 bases and J by 0 bases, leaving 12 bases between them. CDR3 in amino acids: CASSEWGGASGNTIYF. CDR3 bases: TGTGCCAGCAGTGAGTGGGGGGGCGCCTCTGGAAACACCATATATTTT.

The chain is built from TRBV18 and TRBJ2-1, with TRBD1 identical over 7 bases. J lost 6 bases, V lost 6 bases, and 5 bases had no gene match. Per the germline V gene, CDR1 is KGHSH and CDR2 is LQKENI. The CDR3 has 13 amino acids. The CDR3 region has the DNA TGTGCCAGCTCGTCGGGACAGACCAATGAGCAGTTCTTC. Translated, it gives CASSSGQTNEQFF.

V and J are TRBV19 and TRBJ2-3; the match to TRBD2 covers 10 bases. The CDR3 has 15 residues. Trimming at V came to 5 bases and at J to 5 bases, leaving 7 bases not matched to a gene. CDR1 and CDR2 (germline): LNHDA, SQIVND (reference sequence). The CDR3 nucleotides are TGTGCCAGTAGTCGGACTAGCGGAGAGGGAGATACGCAGTATTTT. Protein: CASSRTSGEGDTQYF.

This clone was seen a handful of times. The J gene is TRBJ2-5, the V gene TRBV5-6, with 10 positions matching TRBD1. With 4 bases clipped from V and 2 bases from J, the junction kept 11 bases outside the gene matches. CDR1 and CDR2 (germline): SGHDT, YYEEEE. The CDR3 runs to 17 residues. Here the CDR3 DNA reads TGTGCCAGCAGCCACTCATTCGGGACAGGGGATCAAGAGACCCAGTACTTC. Translation: CASSHSFGTGDQETQYF.

The chain employs TRBV10-3 and TRBJ2-7; 7 nucleotides agree with TRBD1. The V and J ends lost 10 bases and 2 bases, in that order; junction bases with no gene match: 5. The length of the CDR3 is 12 residues. Germline CDR1 reads ENHRY; CDR2 reads SYGVKD. The CDR3 DNA reads as TGTGCCAGCACGACAGGGACCTACGAGCAGTACTTC. It codes for CASTTGTYEQYF.

Worth noting for this clone: Other DNA sequences within the sample encode an identical CDR3. The V call is TRBV6-6, the J call TRBJ1-6; the D is unclear. CDR1 and CDR2 from the germline V gene are MNHNY and SVGAGI (reference sequence). CDR3 length: 14 amino acids. V lost 0 bases to trimming and J lost 14 bases, with 14 bases between them. As DNA, the CDR3 is TGTGCCAGCAGTTACTCATCCCAACTGAGGGCCCTCCACTTT. Protein product: CASSYSSQLRALHF.

The rearrangement uses TRBV18 and TRBJ1-1; the D gene is possibly TRBD1 (6 bases). V lost 1 base and J 7 bases, leaving 13 bases between the germline ends. Germline lookup yields CDR1 KGHSH and CDR2 LQKENI. This CDR3 contains 14 residues. CDR3 coding DNA: TGTGCCAGCTCACCACTGGGGGGGCAGCATGAAGCTTTCTTT. Its translation is CASSPLGGQHEAFF.

This sequence joins TRBV19 and TRBJ2-1, with D possibly TRBD2 on 5 matching bases. The V end was cut by 4 bases, the J end by 5 bases, with 15 bases between. This CDR3 has 15 residues. Germline CDR1 LNHDA, CDR2 SQIVND (reference sequence). Here the CDR3 DNA reads TGTGCCAGTAGTAGCCGTCGGGGTGGGCACAATGAGCAGTTCTTC. It is translated as CASSSRRGGHNEQFF.